Given below is one T cell receptor beta chain in context. The data are from a study of blood T cell repertoires in COVID-19. Whole-study context: Samples came from the United States, Italy and Spain, spanning acute and convalescent COVID-19. PBMCs, B-cell-depleted T cells, or T cells provided the cDNA or gDNA that made up the material.

The V gene's germline CDR1 is SGHDT and CDR2 YYEEEE. Unmatched junction bases numbered 10, after V lost 7 bases and J lost 5 bases. CDR3 size: 14 residues. As processed by the authors: Amplification with reference gene primers provided the estimates of nucleated cell counts. Profiling relied on immunoSEQ multiplex PCR, and the TCRdb table lists in-frame clones only, not all of them. D and trimming come from the DNA, and the V and J calls and clone size come from that table. The sample has nearly 60,000 clones; roughly 84% are singletons. Source material: peripheral blood. The chain links TRBV5-6 to TRBJ2-3, with TRBD1 matching over 7 bases. The TCR sequence derives from a man between 40 and 49 years old with active COVID-19. CDR3 DNA sequence: TGTGCCAGCCAGGGACAGTTTGAGAGAGATACGCAGTATTTT. Its translation: CASQGQFERDTQYF.